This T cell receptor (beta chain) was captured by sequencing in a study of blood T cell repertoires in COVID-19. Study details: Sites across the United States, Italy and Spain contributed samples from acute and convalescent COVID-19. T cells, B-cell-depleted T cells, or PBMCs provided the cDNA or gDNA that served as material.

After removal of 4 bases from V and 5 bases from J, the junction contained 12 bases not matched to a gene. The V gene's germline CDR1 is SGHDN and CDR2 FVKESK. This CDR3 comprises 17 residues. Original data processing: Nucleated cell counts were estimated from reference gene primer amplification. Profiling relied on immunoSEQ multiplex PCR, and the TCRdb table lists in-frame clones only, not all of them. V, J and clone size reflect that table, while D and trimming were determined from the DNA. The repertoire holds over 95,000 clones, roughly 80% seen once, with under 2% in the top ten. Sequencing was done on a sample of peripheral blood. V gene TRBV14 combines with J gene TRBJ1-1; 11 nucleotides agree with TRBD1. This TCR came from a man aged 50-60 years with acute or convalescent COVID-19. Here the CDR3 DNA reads TGTGCCAGCAGCCTGGACAGGGGGCTACAAGTATGGACTGAAGCTTTCTTT. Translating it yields CASSLDRGLQVWTEAFF.